This T cell receptor beta chain was documented in a study of shared clonotypes between healthy human individuals. The ends lost 4 bases at V and 2 bases at J; junction bases unmatched: 11. There are 17 residues in the CDR3. Germline CDR1 GTSNPN, CDR2 SVGIG (reference sequence). TCRdb's copy holds only in-frame clones and misses some; the assay was immunoSEQ multiplex PCR. The sample lists about half a million clones, around 85% occurring once. Roughly 99 million PBMCs were counted before genomic DNA extraction. The sample taken for sequencing was PBMCs. The genes are TRBV30 and TRBJ2-7; TRBD2 matches at 13 bases. This sequence originates from a woman aged 40-49 years in good health. Some clones in this sample may be carry-over from other donors' samples. CDR3 sequence reads: CAWTSLRTSGRAYEQYF. In nucleotides, the CDR3 is TGTGCCTGGACCTCCCTCCGAACTAGCGGGAGGGCCTACGAGCAGTACTTC.